This T cell receptor (beta chain) derives from a study of cytomegalovirus exposure and HLA in healthy donors. The germline V gene encodes CDR1 MNHEY and CDR2 SVGAGI. This CDR3 spans 16 amino acids. V shed 4 bases, J shed 0 bases, and the junction held 5 bases outside the gene matches. Use of 60 Vbeta and 13 Jbeta primers characterized the PCR. Sequenced by immunoSEQ multiplex PCR; TCRdb stores in-frame clones only, minus some. Of fewer than 200,000 clones in the sample, under 85% were seen once. The TCR sequence derives from a man aged 45 to 65 in good health and CMV-seronegative. The source material was PBMCs. This rearrangement joins TRBV6-5 to TRBJ2-7; 11 positions agree with TRBD2. CDR3 sequence (DNA): TGTGCCAGCAGTTCACGGACTAGCGGGTACTCCTACGAGCAGTACTTC. Protein sequence: CASSSRTSGYSYEQYF.